The clone carrying this T cell receptor (beta chain) showed up just a few times. Its antigen is still unknown. The beta constant-region primer was an equimolar mix of two oligonucleotides covering TRBC1 and TRBC2. Four rounds of PCR amplified the ligated cDNA using nested alpha and beta constant-region primers plus SP2. TCRdb reanalysed the UMI-ligation and nested PCR reads using MiXCR and keeps one entry per CDR3 protein. This table holds 150,000 or so distinct CDR3 sequences, about 23% found once. The data were obtained in a study of naive and memory T cell subsets. The germline CDR1 and CDR2 sequences are MNHEY and SVGEGT. Trimming took off 2 bases at V and 0 bases at J, with 8 bases between the two ends. The CDR3 has 15 amino acids. Study results and limitations: Naive repertoires, especially CD8, held a few larger clonotypes, possibly memory cells re-expressing CD45RA.

The receptor was derived from a human donor in good health. V gene TRBV6-2 or TRBV6-3 combines with J gene TRBJ2-4; D could derive from TRBD1 or TRBD2 (5 bases each). The sequencing sample was made of naive CD4+ T cells from blood. DNA for the CDR3: TGTGCCAGCAGTTACCCCGGGACAGCCAAAAACATTCAGTACTTC. This codes for CASSYPGTAKNIQYF.